A single sample gave rise to the 28 T cell receptor beta chains below, sequenced in a study of blood T cell repertoires in COVID-19. Assay used: immunoSEQ multiplex PCR; TCRdb lists only in-frame clones, some missing. The repertoire consists of 150,000 to 200,000 clones, with roughly 80% occurring once and the leading ten covering about 2.7%. Sequencing input: peripheral blood. The receptors stem from a human donor with acute or convalescent COVID-19. The donor label of this sample is uncertain.

The chain is built from TRBV12-3 or TRBV12-4 and TRBJ1-6; D gene unclear. The CDR3 runs 12 residues. The V end was cut by 1 base, the J end by 13 bases, with 8 bases between. The CDR3: CASSLDALPLHF. The CDR3 nucleotides are TGTGCCAGCAGTTTAGACGCGCTTCCCCTCCACTTT.

This chain uses TRBV5-1 with TRBJ1-3; D call uncertain. V gave up 1 base and J gave up 0 bases, with 14 bases separating them. CDR1 SGHRS and CDR2 YFSETQ come from the germline V gene. This CDR3 has 17 amino acids. CDR3 loop: CASSLTEVGLSGNTIYF. In nucleotides, the CDR3 is TGCGCCAGCAGCTTGACAGAAGTAGGTCTCTCTGGAAACACCATATATTTT.

The rearrangement uses TRBV12-3 or TRBV12-4 and TRBJ2-7; possibly TRBD2 for D (6 bases). The V end was cut by 5 bases, the J end by 8 bases, with 16 bases between. The CDR3 is made up of 13 amino acids. The DNA of the CDR3 is TGTGCCAGCAGTCCTCCGCTAGCGCCCAAGCAGTACTTC. Its protein product is CASSPPLAPKQYF.

CDR3 sequence: CASSRGGTEAFF. As DNA, the CDR3 is TGTGCCAGCAGCCGAGGGGGCACTGAAGCTTTCTTT. The V gene is TRBV28, the J gene TRBJ1-1; weak D call: TRBD1 (6 bases). Germline-derived CDR1 and CDR2 are MDHEN and SYDVKM. Trimming took 6 bases from V and 4 from J, leaving 9 bases between them. CDR3 size: 12 residues.

The genes are TRBV3-1 (or the pseudogene TRBV3-2) and TRBJ2-5; the D gene is possibly TRBD1 (5 bases). Germline CDR1 LGHDT, CDR2 YNNKEL (reference sequence). The CDR3 runs to 13 residues. Trimming took off 3 bases at V and 6 bases at J, with 11 bases between the two ends. In nucleotides, the CDR3 is TGTGCCAGCAGCCACCAGGGCCCCAAGACCCAGTACTTC. Protein: CASSHQGPKTQYF.

The chain combines TRBV6-5 with TRBJ2-5, with a tentative D call TRBD1 (6 bases). The germline V and J ends were trimmed by 2 bases and 1 base, with 8 bases remaining between them. CDR3 length: 14 residues. Germline V lookup: CDR1 MNHEY, CDR2 SVGAGI. This CDR3 reads CASSYGGLQETQYF. The DNA of the CDR3 is TGTGCCAGCAGTTACGGGGGCCTCCAAGAGACCCAGTACTTC.

This clone has a single count. The chain carries TRBV5-1 and TRBJ2-7, with TRBD2 as a possible D gene (6 bases). V gave up 1 base and J gave up 7 bases, with 18 bases separating them. Germline lookup yields CDR1 SGHRS and CDR2 YFSETQ. CDR3 length: 15 residues. Here the CDR3 DNA reads TGCGCCAGCAGCTTGCCCTCCGGGACTGTATTGGAGCAGTACTTC. This sequence encodes CASSLPSGTVLEQYF.

The chain uses TRBV6-5 and TRBJ2-7; D gene unclear. This CDR3 spans 13 amino acids. The germline V and J ends were trimmed by 2 bases and 3 bases, with 8 bases remaining between them. The germline V gene encodes CDR1 MNHEY and CDR2 SVGAGI. The CDR3 region is CASSYPPVYEQYF. Here the CDR3 DNA reads TGTGCCAGCAGTTACCCCCCCGTCTACGAGCAGTACTTC.

The chain couples TRBV5-1 to TRBJ1-5; possible D gene TRBD1, 6 bases. The V gene's germline CDR1 is SGHRS and CDR2 YFSETQ. This CDR3 is 13 amino acids long. V lost 0 bases and J 5 bases, leaving 6 bases between the germline ends. The CDR3 coding sequence is TGCGCCAGCAGCTTGGCAGGGGATCAGCCCCAGCATTTT. It translates to CASSLAGDQPQHF. The full variable domain, rest sourced from reference TRBV5-1 and TRBJ1-5, is KAGVTQTPRYLIKTRGQQVTLSCSPISGHRSVSWYQQTPGQGLQFLFEYFSETQRNKGNFPGRFSGRQFSNSRSEMNVSTLELGDSALYLCASSLAGDQPQHFGDGTRLSIL.

For the CDR3, the DNA is TGTGCCAGCAGTTACCCTCGCGGGGGAAGAAACGAGCAGTACTTC. Its translation: CASSYPRGGRNEQYF. This chain uses TRBV6-2 or TRBV6-3 with TRBJ2-7; 7 bases agree with TRBD2. The germline CDR1 and CDR2 sequences are MNHEY and SVGEGT. V dropped 2 bases and J dropped 5; count of bases not matched to a gene: 9. The length of the CDR3 is 15 residues.

The chain employs TRBV7-3 and TRBJ2-5, with TRBD2 matching over 7 bases. Germline CDR1 is SGHTA and CDR2 is FQGTGA. The CDR3 has 16 residues. V trimming: 1 base; J trimming: 2 bases; junction bases outside the gene matches: 7. CDR3 bases: TGTGCCAGCAGCTTAAAAAGGGCTAGCGGACAAGAGACCCAGTACTTC. It yields the protein CASSLKRASGQETQYF. Drawing the rest from reference TRBV7-3 and TRBJ2-5, the complete variable domain is GAGVSQTPSNKVTEKGKYVELRCDPISGHTALYWYRQSLGQGPEFLIYFQGTGAADDSGLPNDRFFAVRPEGSVSTLKIQRTERGDSAVYLCASSLKRASGQETQYFGPGTRLLVL.

This clone turned up a few times. The rearrangement uses TRBV30 and TRBJ1-1; D may be TRBD1 (6 bases). The CDR3 has 13 residues. From germline, CDR1 is GTSNPN and CDR2 SVGIG (reference sequence). Trimming shortened V by 1 base and J by 1 base, and 7 bases separated the two germline ends. CDR3 loop: CAWSEGENTEAFF. CDR3 nucleotides: TGTGCCTGGAGTGAGGGGGAGAACACTGAAGCTTTCTTT.

This chain links TRBV9 with TRBJ2-2; 13 nucleotides agree with TRBD2. Germline V CDR1 and CDR2: SGDLS, YYNGEE. This CDR3 contains 15 residues. V gave up 6 bases and J gave up 3 bases; unmatched junction bases: 2. CDR3 in amino acids: CASTGLAGDTGELFF. In DNA, the CDR3 is TGTGCCAGCACCGGACTAGCGGGGGACACCGGGGAGCTGTTTTTT.

The chain is built from TRBV5-1 and TRBJ1-1; D is undetermined. Looked up from germline, CDR1 is SGHRS and CDR2 is YFSETQ. The length of the CDR3 is 14 residues. V lost 1 base and J 0 bases, leaving 7 bases between the germline ends. The CDR3: CASSLREMNTEAFF. Written as DNA, the CDR3 is TGCGCCAGCAGCTTGCGAGAGATGAACACTGAAGCTTTCTTT.

This chain uses TRBV6-5 with TRBJ1-6; D is possibly TRBD1 (6 bases). The CDR3 runs to 13 residues. CDR1 MNHEY and CDR2 SVGAGI come from the germline V gene. The V gene lost 6 bases and the J gene lost 10 bases, with 13 bases spanning the gap. The CDR3 loop is CASRMPGGSPLHF. CDR3 sequence (DNA): TGTGCCAGCAGAATGCCGGGGGGCTCACCCCTCCACTTT.

The V and J genes are TRBV20-1 and TRBJ2-7; 7 bases line up with TRBD1. CDR3 size: 11 residues. Trimming cost V 4 bases and J 5 bases; bases outside gene matches: 2. Germline CDR1 and CDR2: DFQATT and SNEGSKA (reference sequence). The CDR3 nucleotides read TGCAGTGCTACGACAGGGAACGAGCAGTACTTC. This translates into CSATTGNEQYF.

CDR3 amino acids: CASRAGTSGSYEQYF. The CDR3 DNA reads TGTGCCAGCAGAGCTGGGACTAGCGGGAGCTACGAGCAGTACTTC. This chain joins TRBV2 and TRBJ2-7; the match to TRBD2 covers 14 bases. CDR1 and CDR2 (germline): SNHLY, FYNNEI. With 6 bases clipped from V and 3 bases from J, the junction kept 4 bases outside the gene matches. The CDR3 length is 15 residues.

This clone was counted a single time. The chain combines TRBV18 with TRBJ2-2; tentative D call: TRBD2 (7 bases). Germline lookup yields CDR1 KGHSH and CDR2 LQKENI. V dropped 3 bases and J dropped 3 bases, with 14 bases sitting between them. This CDR3 spans 16 amino acids. CDR3 nucleotide sequence: TGTGCCAGCTCACCCTCTGCGGGGGCGGACACCGGGGAGCTGTTTTTT. Residues: CASSPSAGADTGELFF.

CDR3 nucleotide sequence: TGTGCCAGCAGTCCGGACAGGGGGCGGACTGAAGCTTTCTTT. It codes for CASSPDRGRTEAFF. V is TRBV6-5 and J is TRBJ1-1; 11 bases match TRBD1. This CDR3 region has 14 residues. With 5 bases clipped from V and 5 bases from J, the junction kept 4 bases outside the gene matches. CDR1 is MNHEY and CDR2 is SVGAGI in the germline V gene.

There are a few counts of this clone. The chain is built from TRBV5-1 and TRBJ2-3, with 12 positions matching TRBD2. With 4 bases clipped from V and 3 bases from J, the junction kept 9 bases outside the gene matches. The CDR3 covers 17 residues. CDR1 and CDR2 (germline): SGHRS, YFSETQ. This chain's CDR3 is CASSALSSGGATDTQYF. CDR3 DNA: TGCGCCAGCAGCGCACTATCTAGCGGGGGGGCTACAGATACGCAGTATTTT.

This chain links TRBV11-2 with TRBJ2-7, with TRBD2 identical over 8 bases. CDR1 and CDR2 from the germline V gene are SGHAT and FQNNGV. The V segment lost 3 bases and the J segment 4 bases; nucleotides outside the gene matches: 5. CDR3 length equals 14 residues. DNA of the CDR3: TGTGCCAGCAGCTTCGTGACTAGCGTGTACGAGCAGTACTTC. Its translation is CASSFVTSVYEQYF.

This chain connects TRBV4-1 to TRBJ2-2, with 10 positions matching TRBD2. The V gene's germline CDR1 is MGHRA and CDR2 YSYEKL. The CDR3 spans 17 residues. V was pared by 1 base and J by 2 bases, with 4 bases of the junction left unmatched. As DNA, the CDR3 is TGCGCCAGCAGCCAAGGGCTAGCGGGGGTAAACACCGGGGAGCTGTTTTTT. It yields the protein CASSQGLAGVNTGELFF.

This clone came up once. This chain uses TRBV6-6 with TRBJ1-5; TRBD1 might be the D (6 bases). V lost 4 bases, J lost 2 bases, and 15 bases lay in between. This CDR3 region has 16 residues. In germline, CDR1 is MNHNY, CDR2 SVGAGI (reference sequence). The CDR3 DNA is TGTGCCAGCAGTTCCACACAGGGATATGGCAATCAGCCCCAGCATTTT. As protein: CASSSTQGYGNQPQHF.

The rearrangement links TRBV6-5 to TRBJ2-5, with TRBD1 matching 9 bases. The V segment lost 2 bases and the J segment 5 bases; nucleotides outside the gene matches: 3. From germline, CDR1 is MNHEY and CDR2 SVGAGI. The CDR3 consists of 14 residues. Here the CDR3 DNA reads TGTGCCAGCAGTTACGGGACAGGGACGGAGACCCAGTACTTC. Its protein product is CASSYGTGTETQYF.

This CDR3 is CASSQVKVGLAGYNEQFF. The CDR3 DNA reads as TGTGCCAGCAGCCAAGTCAAGGTGGGACTAGCGGGATACAATGAGCAGTTCTTC. V is TRBV3-1 (or the pseudogene TRBV3-2) and J is TRBJ2-1, with TRBD2 matching over 13 bases. Germline V gene sequence: CDR1 LGHDT, CDR2 YNNKEL (reference sequence). The J segment lost 4 bases and the V segment lost 1 base, leaving 7 bases of the junction unmatched. This CDR3 comprises 18 residues.

The chain couples TRBV10-3 to TRBJ1-2; D is perhaps TRBD1 (5 bases). The CDR3 consists of 12 residues. CDR1 is ENHRY, CDR2 SYGVKD, per germline. With 6 bases removed from V and 7 bases from J, the gap between germline ends came to 12 bases. This CDR3 is CAIRPQGGGYTF. DNA of the CDR3: TGTGCCATCAGACCCCAGGGTGGTGGCTACACCTTC.

This clone was observed a single time. The V gene is TRBV5-6, the J gene TRBJ1-1; TRBD1 might be the D (5 bases). V lost 6 bases and J lost 1, with 10 bases in between. This CDR3 is built from 13 residues. The germline V gene encodes CDR1 SGHDT and CDR2 YYEEEE. The CDR3 DNA reads as TGTGCCAGCACCCTTCAGGGGAACACTGAAGCTTTCTTT. This translates into CASTLQGNTEAFF.

This clone is a singleton in its sample. This chain uses TRBV30 with TRBJ1-5, with D possibly being TRBD1 (5 bases). CDR3 length equals 14 residues. V gave up 0 bases and J gave up 6 bases, with 12 bases separating them. The germline V gene has CDR1 GTSNPN and CDR2 SVGIG (reference sequence). CDR3 bases: TGTGCCTGGAGTGTTACCCAGGGAAGTCAGCCCCAGCATTTT. Translated: CAWSVTQGSQPQHF.